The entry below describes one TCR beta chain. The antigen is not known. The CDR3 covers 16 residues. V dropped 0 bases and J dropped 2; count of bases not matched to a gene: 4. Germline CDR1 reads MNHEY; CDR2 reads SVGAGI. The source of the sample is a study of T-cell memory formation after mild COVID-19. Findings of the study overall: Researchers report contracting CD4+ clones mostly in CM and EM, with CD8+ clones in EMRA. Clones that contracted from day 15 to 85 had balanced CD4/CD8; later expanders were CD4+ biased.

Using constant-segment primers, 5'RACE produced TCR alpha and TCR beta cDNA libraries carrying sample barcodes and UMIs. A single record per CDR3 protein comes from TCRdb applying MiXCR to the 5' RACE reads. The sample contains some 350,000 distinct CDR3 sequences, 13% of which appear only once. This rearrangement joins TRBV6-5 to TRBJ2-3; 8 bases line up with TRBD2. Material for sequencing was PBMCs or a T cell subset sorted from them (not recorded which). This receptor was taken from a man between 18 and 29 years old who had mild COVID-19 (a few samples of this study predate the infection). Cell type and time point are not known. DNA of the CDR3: TGTGCCAGCAGTTACTCATGGCGGGGGGTCACAGATACGCAGTATTTT. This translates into CASSYSWRGVTDTQYF.